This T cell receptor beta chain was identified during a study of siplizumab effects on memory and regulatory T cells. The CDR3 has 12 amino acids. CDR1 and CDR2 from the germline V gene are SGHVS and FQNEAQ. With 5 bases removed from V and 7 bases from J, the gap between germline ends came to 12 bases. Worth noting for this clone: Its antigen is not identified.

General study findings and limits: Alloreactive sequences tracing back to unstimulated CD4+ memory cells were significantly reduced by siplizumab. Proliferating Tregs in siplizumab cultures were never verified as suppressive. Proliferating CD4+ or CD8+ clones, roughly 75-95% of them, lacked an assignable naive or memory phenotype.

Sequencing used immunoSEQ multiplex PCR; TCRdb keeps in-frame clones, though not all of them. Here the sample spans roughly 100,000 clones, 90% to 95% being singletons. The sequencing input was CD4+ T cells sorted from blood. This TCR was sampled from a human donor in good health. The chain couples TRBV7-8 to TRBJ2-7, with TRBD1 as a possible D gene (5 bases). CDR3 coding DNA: TGTGCCAGCAGCCCTCAGGGTAATGAGCAGTACTTC. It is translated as CASSPQGNEQYF.